This note documents a single T cell receptor (beta chain) sequence. The antigen remains unidentified. Looked up from germline, CDR1 is MNHNY and CDR2 is SVGAGI (reference sequence). This CDR3 spans 16 amino acids. V shed 0 bases and J 6 bases; nucleotides not matched to a gene: 5. The entry originates in a study of blood T cells in healthy people across ages. General study findings and limits: No conclusive comparison of naive versus antigen-experienced cells was possible with unsorted PBMCs. Older individuals had lower TCR beta diversity per million T cells (the decline was roughly linear).

Next came a second PCR, run for 7 to 11 cycles, which used a sample-barcoded 5' primer along with a J-beta primer mix. Sequencing of every sample gave 2.5 million or more CDR3-containing paired-end reads. TCRdb re-analysed the 5' RACE reads in MiXCR, keeping a single row per CDR3 protein. Among over 600,000 distinct CDR3 sequences listed, more than 55% were seen once. This TCR was sampled from a man aged 35 to 55 in good health. The gene calls are TRBV6-6 and TRBJ2-3; 11 nucleotides line up with TRBD1. Material for sequencing was blood. The CDR3 here is CASSYSTGTGGDTQYF. For the CDR3, the DNA is TGTGCCAGCAGTTACTCGACAGGGACAGGGGGGGATACGCAGTATTTT.